A selection of T cell receptor beta chains follows, all from one sample in a study of PD-1 blockade in mismatch repair-deficient tumors. The repertoire was sequenced with immunoSEQ multiplex PCR; TCRdb's copy has only in-frame clones and lacks some. The sample includes 130,000 or so clones, 70% to 90% seen only once; the top ten take about 14%. Sequencing was performed on peripheral blood, taken 44 weeks after starting pembrolizumab. Receptors originate from an adult with mismatch repair-deficient cancer. Each CDR3 is given without its conserved first and last residue. The D gene is left open where the match is weak.

J gene | D gene | V gene | CDR3 protein
TRBJ1-2 | - | TRBV27 | ASSLSATGSNYGYT
TRBJ1-3 | - | TRBV4-1 | ASSQVQFDTIY
TRBJ2-1 | - | TRBV19 | ASSRGGLNSYNEQF
TRBJ2-7 | - | TRBV5-8 | ASTVLYTDYEQY
TRBJ2-7 | - | TRBV11-2 | ASSQRDRPYEQY
TRBJ2-5 | - | TRBV15 | ATSRVRERQETQY
TRBJ2-7 | TRBD2 | TRBV4-1 | ASSQVLAGGPDPYEQY
TRBJ1-4 | TRBD1 | TRBV30 | AWSVGQGVEKLF
TRBJ2-7 | - | TRBV11-2 | ASTFSGGYEQY
TRBJ1-2 | - | TRBV4-3 | ASSQDFCCPYGYT
TRBJ2-1 | - | TRBV18 | ASSPLADSTNEQF
TRBJ1-2 | - | TRBV19 | ATKNGGSEGYT
TRBJ2-1 | TRBD2 | TRBV5-1 | ASSISGRRRYNEQF
TRBJ1-2 | - | TRBV29-1 | SVSRRSEGYGYT
TRBJ2-6 | - | TRBV15 | ATSREGSGANVLT
TRBJ2-1 | TRBD2 | TRBV7-3 | ASSLTSGRAAEQF
TRBJ2-3 | TRBD1 | TRBV19 | ASSTPDRGLADTQY
TRBJ1-2 | - | TRBV10-1 | ASSMDGQPPNYGYT
TRBJ1-1 | - | TRBV5-1 | ASSLAGPNTEAF
TRBJ1-3 | - | TRBV29-1 | SVQGYRGNTIY
TRBJ2-2 | - | TRBV7-6 | ASSLVTSAWNTGELF
TRBJ1-1 | - | TRBV2 | ASSDFRKNTEAF
TRBJ2-3 | TRBD1 | TRBV6-5 | ASRPRQGFRDTQY
TRBJ2-2 | - | TRBV10-3 | AIRGVRDGTGELF
TRBJ2-3 | - | TRBV27 | ASSPHPTDTQY
TRBJ1-2 | - | TRBV11-2 | ASSLGTSPYGYT
TRBJ1-4 | - | TRBV6-6 | ASSHLDSNEKLF
TRBJ2-1 | - | TRBV5-1 | ASSRTANNEQF
TRBJ2-3 | TRBD1 | TRBV9 | ASSRTGNTDTQY
TRBJ2-7 | - | TRBV2 | ASLGLTNEQY
TRBJ1-1 | - | TRBV30 | AWTAFMNTEAF
TRBJ2-2 | TRBD2 | TRBV6-5 | ASSRDYLNTGELF
TRBJ1-1 | - | TRBV27 | ASSLPGGTEAF
TRBJ2-7 | - | TRBV6-1 | ASSSGDSSYEQY
TRBJ2-1 | TRBD1 | TRBV5-1 | ASSMGQGGEQF
TRBJ2-7 | TRBD2 | TRBV29-1 | SVYAGAYEQY
TRBJ1-1 | - | TRBV27 | ASGNGGNTEAF
TRBJ2-7 | - | TRBV7-9 | ANSLGDGSFEQY
TRBJ2-2 | TRBD1 | TRBV2 | ASSEDRVGAGELF
TRBJ1-2 | - | TRBV29-1 | SVSEQGNYGYT